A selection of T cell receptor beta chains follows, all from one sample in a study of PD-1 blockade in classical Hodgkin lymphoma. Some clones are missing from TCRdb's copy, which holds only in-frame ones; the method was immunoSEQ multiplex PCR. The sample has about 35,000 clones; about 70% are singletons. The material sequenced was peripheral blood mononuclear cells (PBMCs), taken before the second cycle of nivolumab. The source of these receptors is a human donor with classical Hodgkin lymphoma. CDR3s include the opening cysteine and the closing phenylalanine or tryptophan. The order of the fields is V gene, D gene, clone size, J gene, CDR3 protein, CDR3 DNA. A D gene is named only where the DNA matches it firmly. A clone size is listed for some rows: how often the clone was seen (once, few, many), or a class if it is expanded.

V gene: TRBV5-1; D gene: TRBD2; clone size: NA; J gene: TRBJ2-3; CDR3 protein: CASSFSGGGTDTQYF; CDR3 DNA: TGCGCCAGCAGCTTTAGCGGGGGAGGCACAGATACGCAGTATTTT
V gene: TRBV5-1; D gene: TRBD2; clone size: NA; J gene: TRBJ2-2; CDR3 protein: CASKVAGGPTGELFF; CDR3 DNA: TGCGCCAGCAAGGTAGCGGGGGGACCCACCGGGGAGCTGTTTTTT
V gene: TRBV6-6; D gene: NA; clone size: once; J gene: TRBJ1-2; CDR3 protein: CASSYSIGGAYGYTF; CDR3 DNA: TGTGCCAGCAGTTACTCTATTGGGGGCGCTTATGGCTACACCTTC
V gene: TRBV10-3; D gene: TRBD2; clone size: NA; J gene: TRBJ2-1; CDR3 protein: CAISERRESYNEQFF; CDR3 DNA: TGTGCCATCAGTGAGAGGCGGGAGTCATACAATGAGCAGTTCTTC
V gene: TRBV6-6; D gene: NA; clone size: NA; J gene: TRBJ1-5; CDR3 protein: CASSYSRSRNQPQHF; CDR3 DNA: TGTGCCAGCAGTTACTCGAGGAGTCGCAATCAGCCCCAGCATTTT
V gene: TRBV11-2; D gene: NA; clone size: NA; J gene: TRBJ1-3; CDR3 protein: CASSLEGAPGFNTIYF; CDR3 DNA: TGTGCCAGCAGCTTAGAGGGGGCCCCCGGGTTCAACACCATATATTTT
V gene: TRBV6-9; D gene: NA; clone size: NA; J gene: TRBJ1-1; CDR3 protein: CASWPGLNTEAFF; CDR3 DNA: TGTGCCAGCTGGCCGGGCCTGAACACTGAAGCTTTCTTT
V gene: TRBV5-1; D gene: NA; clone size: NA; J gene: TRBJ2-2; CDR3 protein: CASSLARDLHTPRRELFF; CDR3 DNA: TGCGCCAGCAGCTTGGCCCGGGACTTACACACGCCTCGGCGGGAGCTGTTTTTT
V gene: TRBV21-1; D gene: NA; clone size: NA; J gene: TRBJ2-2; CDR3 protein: CASSKRRGQFTGELFF; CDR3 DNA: TGTGCCAGCAGCAAACGTCGAGGACAATTTACCGGGGAGCTGTTTTTT
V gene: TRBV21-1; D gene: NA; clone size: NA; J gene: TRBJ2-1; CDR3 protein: CASSKAGRHNEQFF; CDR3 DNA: TGTGCCAGCAGCAAAGCTGGCAGACACAATGAGCAGTTCTTC
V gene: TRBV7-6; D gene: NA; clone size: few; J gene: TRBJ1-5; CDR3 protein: CASSPGQGNQPQHF; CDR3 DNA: TGTGCCAGCAGTCCCGGCCAGGGCAATCAGCCCCAGCATTTT
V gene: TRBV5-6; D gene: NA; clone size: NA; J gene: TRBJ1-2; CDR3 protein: CASTTTHYGYTF; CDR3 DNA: TGTGCCAGCACCACGACCCACTATGGCTACACCTTC
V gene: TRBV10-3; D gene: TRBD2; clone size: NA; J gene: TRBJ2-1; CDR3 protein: CAIRGTSGAYNEQFF; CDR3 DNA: TGTGCCATCAGGGGGACTAGCGGGGCCTACAATGAGCAGTTCTTC
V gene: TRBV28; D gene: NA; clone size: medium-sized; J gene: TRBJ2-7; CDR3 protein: CASSKPDAYVRSYEQYF; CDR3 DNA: TGTGCCAGCAGCAAACCGGACGCGTATGTTCGCAGCTACGAGCAGTACTTC
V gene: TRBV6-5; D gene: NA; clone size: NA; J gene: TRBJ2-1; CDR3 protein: CASSSQGSEQFF; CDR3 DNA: TGTGCCAGCAGTTCACAGGGTTCTGAGCAGTTCTTC
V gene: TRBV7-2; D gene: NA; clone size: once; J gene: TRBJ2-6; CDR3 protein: CASSFNGLANVLTF; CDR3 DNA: TGTGCCAGCAGCTTTAACGGGTTGGCCAACGTCCTGACTTTC
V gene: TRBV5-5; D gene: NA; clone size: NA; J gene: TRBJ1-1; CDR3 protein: CASSFRTGTNTEAFF; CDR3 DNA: TGTGCCAGCAGCTTCCGAACAGGGACGAACACTGAAGCTTTCTTT
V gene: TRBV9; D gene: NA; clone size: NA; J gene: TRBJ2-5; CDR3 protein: CASSVSLAQETQYF; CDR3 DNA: TGTGCCAGCAGCGTAAGCCTAGCTCAAGAGACCCAGTACTTC
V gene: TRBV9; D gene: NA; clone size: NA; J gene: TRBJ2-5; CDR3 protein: CASSVFGLGGQETQYF; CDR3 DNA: TGTGCCAGCAGCGTATTCGGCCTAGGTGGGCAAGAGACCCAGTACTTC
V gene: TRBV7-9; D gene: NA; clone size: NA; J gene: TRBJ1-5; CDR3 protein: CASSLAGGNQPQHF; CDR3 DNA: TGTGCCAGCAGCTTAGCGGGTGGCAATCAGCCCCAGCATTTT
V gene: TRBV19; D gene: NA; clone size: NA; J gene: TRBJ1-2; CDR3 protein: CASTPAGWNYGYTF; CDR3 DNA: TGTGCCAGTACCCCCGCAGGGTGGAACTATGGCTACACCTTC
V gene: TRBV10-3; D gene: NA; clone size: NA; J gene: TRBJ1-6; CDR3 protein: CAITGTSGSPLHF; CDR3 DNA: TGTGCCATCACCGGGACATCTGGTTCACCCCTCCACTTT
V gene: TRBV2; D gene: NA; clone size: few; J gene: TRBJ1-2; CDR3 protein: CASSPDGGNYGYTF; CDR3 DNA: TGTGCCAGCAGTCCAGACGGTGGCAACTATGGCTACACCTTC
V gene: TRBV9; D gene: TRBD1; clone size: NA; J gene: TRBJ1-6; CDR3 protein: CASSLDRGRGSPLHF; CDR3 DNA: TGTGCCAGCAGCTTGGACAGGGGGCGCGGTTCACCCCTCCACTTT
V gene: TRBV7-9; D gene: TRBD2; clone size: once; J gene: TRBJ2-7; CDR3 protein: CASSLTSGRVEQYF; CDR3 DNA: TGTGCCAGCAGCCTGACTAGCGGGAGAGTCGAGCAGTACTTC
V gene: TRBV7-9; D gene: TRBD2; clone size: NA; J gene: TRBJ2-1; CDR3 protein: CASSLVAGGRNEQFF; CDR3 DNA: TGTGCCAGCAGCTTAGTAGCGGGAGGGAGGAATGAGCAGTTCTTC
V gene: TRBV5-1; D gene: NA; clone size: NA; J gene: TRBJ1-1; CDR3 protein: CASSLIQGTEAFF; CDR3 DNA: TGCGCCAGCAGCCTAATACAGGGCACTGAAGCTTTCTTT
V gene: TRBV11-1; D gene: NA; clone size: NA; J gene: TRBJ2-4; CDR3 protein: CASSIYTSTKNIQYF; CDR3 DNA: TGTGCCAGCAGCATTTATACCTCTACCAAAAACATTCAGTACTTC
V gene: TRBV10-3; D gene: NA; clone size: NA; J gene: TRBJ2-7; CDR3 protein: CAARGDAGSYEQYF; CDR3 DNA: TGTGCCGCACGAGGGGACGCTGGCTCCTACGAGCAGTACTTC
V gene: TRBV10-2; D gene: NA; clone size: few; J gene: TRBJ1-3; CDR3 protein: CASSGTAFSGNTIYF; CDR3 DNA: TGCGCCAGCAGTGGGACAGCGTTTTCTGGAAACACCATATATTTT
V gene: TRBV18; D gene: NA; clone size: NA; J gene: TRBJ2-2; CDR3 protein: CASSPPRGAANTGELFF; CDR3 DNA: TGTGCCAGCTCACCACCGCGCGGGGCCGCGAACACCGGGGAGCTGTTTTTT
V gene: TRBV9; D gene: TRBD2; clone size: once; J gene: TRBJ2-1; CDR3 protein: CASSVGVGLAGASSYNEQFF; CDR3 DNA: TGTGCCAGCAGCGTAGGGGTAGGACTAGCGGGTGCAAGCTCCTACAATGAGCAGTTCTTC
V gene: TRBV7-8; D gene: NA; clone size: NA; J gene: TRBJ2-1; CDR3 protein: CASSLEVNRWDEQFF; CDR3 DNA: TGTGCCAGCAGCTTAGAAGTCAACAGATGGGACGAGCAGTTCTTC
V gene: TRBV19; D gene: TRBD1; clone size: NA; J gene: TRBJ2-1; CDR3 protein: CASSVGQGASEQFF; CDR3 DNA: TGTGCCAGTAGTGTCGGACAGGGGGCAAGTGAGCAGTTCTTC
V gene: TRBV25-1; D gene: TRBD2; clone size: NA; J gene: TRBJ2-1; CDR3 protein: CASSEGLAGYNEQFF; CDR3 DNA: TGTGCCAGCAGTGAAGGCCTAGCGGGTTACAATGAGCAGTTCTTC
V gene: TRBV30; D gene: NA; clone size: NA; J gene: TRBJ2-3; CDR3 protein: CAWNPGTTDTQYF; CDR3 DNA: TGTGCCTGGAATCCAGGGACCACAGATACGCAGTATTTT
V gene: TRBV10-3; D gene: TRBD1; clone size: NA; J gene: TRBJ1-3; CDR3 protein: CATGGTGGNTIYF; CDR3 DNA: TGTGCCACCGGAGGGACAGGGGGCAACACCATATATTTT
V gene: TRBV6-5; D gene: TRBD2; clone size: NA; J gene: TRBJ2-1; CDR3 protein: CASSYGAGVTNEQFF; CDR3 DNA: TGTGCCAGCAGTTACGGAGCGGGAGTAACAAATGAGCAGTTCTTC
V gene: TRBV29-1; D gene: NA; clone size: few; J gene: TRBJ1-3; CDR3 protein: CSVGGGLSGNTIYF; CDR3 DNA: TGCAGCGTTGGGGGGGGCCTCTCTGGAAACACCATATATTTT
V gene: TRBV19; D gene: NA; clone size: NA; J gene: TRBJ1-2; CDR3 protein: CASSISVPANYGYTF; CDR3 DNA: TGTGCCAGTAGTATTTCGGTCCCAGCTAACTATGGCTACACCTTC
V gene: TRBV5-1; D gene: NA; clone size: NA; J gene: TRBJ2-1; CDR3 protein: CASSPSSSYNEQFF; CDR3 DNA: TGCGCCAGCTCACCGTCTAGCTCCTACAATGAGCAGTTCTTC
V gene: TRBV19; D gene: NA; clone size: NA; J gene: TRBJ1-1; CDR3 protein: CASSIVPGRTEAFF; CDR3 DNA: TGTGCCAGTAGTATAGTCCCAGGCAGGACTGAAGCTTTCTTT
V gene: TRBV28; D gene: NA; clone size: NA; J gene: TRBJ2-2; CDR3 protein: CASVGQQGLTGELFF; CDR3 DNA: TGTGCCAGCGTAGGTCAACAGGGACTTACCGGGGAGCTGTTTTTT